Sequencing of this T cell receptor beta chain was carried out in a study of shared clonotypes between healthy human individuals. All the donors were Caucasian adults who lived in Nashville, Tennessee. Once extracted for a subset, genomic DNA was divided evenly among several immunoSEQ plates. The sorted-subset replicate PCRs were given 200 ng DNA, which is tens of thousands of T cell genomes. TCRdb's table, derived via immunoSEQ multiplex PCR, lists solely in-frame clones and lacks some. The sample shows approximately 980,000 clones, 60% to 85% of them seen only once. The specimen was memory CD4+ T cells sorted from blood. Subset noted: CD45RA-negative fraction. This TCR derives from a man aged 18 to 30 in good health.

This CDR3 is CAGQPRGQPQHF. DNA of the CDR3: TGTGCCGGACAACCCAGGGGTCAACCCCAGCATTTT. The chain employs TRBV28 and TRBJ1-5; tentatively, D is TRBD1 (6 bases). Germline V gene lookup returns CDR1 MDHEN and CDR2 SYDVKM. Trimming cost V 11 bases and J 10 bases, with 18 bases left between them. This CDR3 comprises 12 residues. The whole variable domain, remainder taken from reference TRBV28 and TRBJ1-5, is DVKVTQSSRYLVKRTGEKVFLECVQDMDHENMFWYRQDPGLGLRLIYFSYDVKMKEKGDIPEGYSVSREKKERFSLILESASTNQTSMYLCAGQPRGQPQHFGDGTRLSIL.